This T cell receptor (beta chain) comes out of a study of PD-1 and CTLA-4 blockade in melanoma. Data came from immunoSEQ multiplex PCR; TCRdb stores just in-frame clones and leaves some out. Of more than 9,000 clones listed, roughly four fifths are singletons. The trim removed 3 bases at V and 9 bases at J, leaving 4 bases unmatched. The CDR3 sequence is 13 residues long. Germline assignment: CDR1 SGDLS and CDR2 YYNGEE. This receptor was obtained from a human donor with melanoma. This chain links TRBV9 with TRBJ2-1; 9 bases fit TRBD2. The specimen was CD8+ T cells from peripheral blood, collected from a patient given anti-PD-1 treatment. CDR3 coding DNA: TGTGCCAGCAGCGAACTAGCGGGCGGTGAGCAGTTCTTC. Its translation is CASSELAGGEQFF. Full variable domain (rest looked up from reference TRBV9 and TRBJ2-1): DSGVTQTPKHLITATGQRVTLRCSPRSGDLSVYWYQQSLDQGLQFLIQYYNGEERAKGNILERFSAQQFPDLHSELNLSSLELGDSALYFCASSELAGGEQFFGPGTRLTVL.